Below, 18 T cell receptor beta chains from the same sample are listed, as sequenced in a study of T cell responses to AZD1222 COVID-19 vaccine. Profiled with immunoSEQ multiplex PCR; TCRdb holds only in-frame clones, not every one. The sample holds 150,000 to 200,000 clones; approximately 90% are singletons and the top ten take 3.5% to 4.5%. Sample: peripheral blood, taken 28 days after the second dose of the MenACWY control vaccine. The receptors originated from an adult who received the MenACWY meningococcal vaccine as a control.

There are a few counts of this clone. This chain joins TRBV6-5 and TRBJ1-6, with no clear D. Germline V CDR1 and CDR2: MNHEY, SVGAGI. Trimming left V 6 bases short and J 12 bases short, with 18 bases between. This CDR3 is 14 amino acids long. The DNA of the CDR3 is TGTGCCAGCAGCAAAACTGATCATCGGGAACCCCTCCACTTT. It translates to CASSKTDHREPLHF.

This clone was seen more than once but under ten times. The chain links TRBV27 to TRBJ2-4; possible D gene TRBD1, 5 bases. The V end lost 2 bases, the J end lost 8 bases, and 13 bases lay between the germline ends. The CDR3 extends over 14 amino acids. Germline-derived CDR1 and CDR2 are MNHEY and SMNVEV (reference sequence). CDR3 sequence: CASSLSRVSDIQYF. The CDR3 DNA follows: TGTGCCAGCAGTTTAAGCAGGGTCAGCGACATTCAGTACTTC.

The chain carries TRBV5-4 and TRBJ2-7, with a tentative D call TRBD1 (6 bases). Trimming took 3 bases from V and 4 from J, leaving 20 bases between them. This CDR3 spans 16 amino acids. In germline, CDR1 is SGHNT, CDR2 YYREEE (reference sequence). The CDR3 reads CASSSRQVTLGYEQYF. DNA for the CDR3: TGTGCCAGCAGCTCGAGACAGGTCACTTTGGGGTACGAGCAGTACTTC.

The gene calls are TRBV7-2 and TRBJ2-5, with D possibly being TRBD1 (6 bases). The CDR3 length is 14 residues. CDR1 is SGHTA, CDR2 FQGNSA, per germline. V dropped 3 bases and J dropped 5 bases, with 13 bases sitting between them. The CDR3 protein is CASSFGQTWETQYF. For the CDR3, the DNA is TGTGCCAGCAGCTTTGGACAGACTTGGGAGACCCAGTACTTC. The full variable domain, its missing parts supplied by reference TRBV7-2 and TRBJ2-5, is GAGVSQSPSNKVTEKGKDVELRCDPISGHTALYWYRQSLGQGLEFLIYFQGNSAPDKSGLPSDRFSAERTGGSVSTLTIQRTQQEDSAVYLCASSFGQTWETQYFGPGTRLLVL.

The V gene is TRBV30, the J gene TRBJ2-2, with D uncertain. CDR3 size: 13 residues. Germline loops: CDR1 GTSNPN, CDR2 SVGIG (reference sequence). Deletions cut 0 bases from V and 5 bases from J, with 7 bases between. CDR3 bases: TGTGCCTGGAGTGTACAAGGGACCGGGGAGCTGTTTTTT. Its protein is CAWSVQGTGELFF.

The genes are TRBV7-2 and TRBJ2-3; TRBD1 agrees at 12 bases. The germline gives CDR1 SGHTA, CDR2 FQGNSA. V lost 8 bases, J lost 3 bases, and 9 bases stayed unmatched. The CDR3 spans 16 residues. CDR3 protein: CASGPRDRGRTDTQYF. Written as DNA, the CDR3 is TGTGCCAGCGGACCTCGGGACAGGGGGCGGACAGATACGCAGTATTTT.

The chain couples TRBV30 to TRBJ2-1, with a possible D match to TRBD2 (7 bases). CDR1 and CDR2 from the germline V gene are GTSNPN and SVGIG (reference sequence). Trimming took 2 bases from V and 9 from J, leaving 17 bases between them. The CDR3 runs 14 residues. Here the CDR3 DNA reads TGTGCCTGGAGTAGGGGGGGGCCGGCCTTTGAGCAGTTCTTC. Translation: CAWSRGGPAFEQFF.

As DNA, the CDR3 is TGTGCCAGCAGTGAATCGGGGCGTGGAAACATTCAGTACTTC. It is translated as CASSESGRGNIQYF. The rearrangement links TRBV6-1 to TRBJ2-4; tentatively, D is TRBD1 or TRBD2 (5 bases each). This CDR3 comprises 14 residues. The V and J ends lost 2 bases and 6 bases respectively, with 11 bases between them. Germline CDR1 is MNHNS and CDR2 is SASEGT.

The chain joins TRBV20-1 to TRBJ1-2; tentative D call: TRBD1 (6 bases). The V gene lost 3 bases and the J gene lost 7 bases, with 18 bases spanning the gap. The germline CDR1 and CDR2 sequences are DFQATT and SNEGSKA (reference sequence). This CDR3 has 14 residues. This CDR3 reads CSASHPGDIGGYTF. The CDR3 nucleotides are TGCAGTGCTAGTCACCCGGGGGACATTGGTGGCTACACCTTC.

The V gene is TRBV11-2, the J gene TRBJ2-1, with TRBD2 identical over 9 bases. The V gene's germline CDR1 is SGHAT and CDR2 FQNNGV. V lost 4 bases to trimming and J lost 9 bases; unmatched junction nucleotides: 10. This CDR3 has 15 amino acids. The chain's CDR3 is CASSSLAGAIGEQFF. For the CDR3, the DNA is TGTGCCAGCAGCTCATTAGCGGGAGCAATAGGTGAGCAGTTCTTC. The full variable domain, completed using reference TRBV11-2 and TRBJ2-1, is EAGVAQSPRYKIIEKRQSVAFWCNPISGHATLYWYQQILGQGPKLLIQFQNNGVVDDSQLPKDRFSAERLKGVDSTLKIQPAKLEDSAVYLCASSSLAGAIGEQFFGPGTRLTVL.

This chain links TRBV5-1 with TRBJ2-3, with D possibly matching TRBD2 (5 bases). Per the germline V gene, CDR1 is SGHRS and CDR2 is YFSETQ. Deletions cut 2 bases from V and 1 base from J, with 11 bases between. The CDR3 is made up of 15 amino acids. CDR3 loop: CASSFEGGGTDTQYF. The CDR3 DNA sequence: TGCGCCAGCAGCTTTGAGGGTGGCGGCACAGATACGCAGTATTTT.

This chain connects TRBV12-3 or TRBV12-4 to TRBJ1-3; unclear D gene. Trimming cost V 11 bases and J 0 bases, with 11 bases left between them. The CDR3 is 13 residues long. The CDR3 bases are TGTGCCGTCGGACTCAGCTCTGGAAACACCATATATTTT. As protein: CAVGLSSGNTIYF.

The rearrangement uses TRBV19 and TRBJ1-6, with D possibly being TRBD1 (5 bases). CDR3 length equals 14 residues. The ends were cut back, 3 bases at V and 10 bases at J, with 13 bases in the middle. CDR1 is LNHDA, CDR2 SQIVND, per germline (reference sequence). CDR3 amino acids: CASSITGRRSPLHF. The CDR3 coding sequence is TGTGCCAGTAGTATCACGGGACGGAGGTCACCCCTCCACTTT. Drawing the rest from reference TRBV19 and TRBJ1-6, the complete variable domain is DGGITQSPKYLFRKEGQNVTLSCEQNLNHDAMYWYRQDPGQGLRLIYYSQIVNDFQKGDIAEGYSVSREKKESFPLTVTSAQKNPTAFYLCASSITGRRSPLHFGNGTRLTVT.

The V and J genes are TRBV29-1 and TRBJ1-1, with 7 bases aligning to TRBD1. The CDR3 has 12 amino acids. Per germline, CDR1 SQVTM and CDR2 ANQGSEA. Unmatched junction bases numbered 0, after V lost 4 bases and J lost 1 base. The CDR3 sequence is CSVGQGNTEAFF. In DNA form, the CDR3 reads TGCAGCGTTGGACAGGGGAACACTGAAGCTTTCTTT. Looking up the rest from reference TRBV29-1 and TRBJ1-1 gives the full variable domain: SAVISQKPSRDICQRGTSLTIQCQVDSQVTMMFWYRQQPGQSLTLIATANQGSEATYESGFVIDKFPISRPNLTFSTLTVSNMSPEDSSIYLCSVGQGNTEAFFGQGTRLTVV.

The chain combines TRBV7-8 with TRBJ2-7, with a tentative D call TRBD2 (5 bases). Germline values: CDR1 SGHVS, CDR2 FQNEAQ. The V end lost 5 bases, the J end lost 5 bases, and 10 bases lay between the germline ends. This CDR3 region has 12 residues. CDR3 DNA sequence: TGTGCCAGCAGCGCCGAGGGCCACGAGCAGTACTTC. It specifies CASSAEGHEQYF.

The V call is TRBV5-1, the J call TRBJ2-2; 8 positions agree with TRBD2. V lost 2 bases to trimming and J lost 1 base; unmatched junction nucleotides: 4. The CDR3 loop spans 16 amino acids. Germline V gives CDR1 SGHRS, CDR2 YFSETQ. CDR3 DNA sequence: TGCGCCAGCAGCTTATCACTAGCGGAGAACACCGGGGAGCTGTTTTTT. It codes for CASSLSLAENTGELFF.

The chain uses TRBV10-3 and TRBJ2-1, with 7 positions matching TRBD1. The germline CDR1 and CDR2 sequences are ENHRY and SYGVKD. The CDR3 sequence is 15 residues long. V lost 2 bases and J lost 4; bases outside the gene matches: 5. The CDR3 loop reads CAISEPRTGYNEQFF. CDR3 in DNA: TGTGCCATCAGTGAGCCCCGGACAGGTTACAATGAGCAGTTCTTC.

The J gene is TRBJ2-6, the V gene TRBV7-3, with D possibly being TRBD1 (5 bases). Germline values: CDR1 SGHTA, CDR2 FQGTGA. The CDR3 is 16 amino acids. Trimming removed 0 bases at V and 2 bases at J, with 8 bases between. The CDR3 reads CASSLTGRAGANVLTF. The CDR3 DNA reads as TGTGCCAGCAGCTTAACGGGCAGGGCTGGGGCCAACGTCCTGACTTTC.